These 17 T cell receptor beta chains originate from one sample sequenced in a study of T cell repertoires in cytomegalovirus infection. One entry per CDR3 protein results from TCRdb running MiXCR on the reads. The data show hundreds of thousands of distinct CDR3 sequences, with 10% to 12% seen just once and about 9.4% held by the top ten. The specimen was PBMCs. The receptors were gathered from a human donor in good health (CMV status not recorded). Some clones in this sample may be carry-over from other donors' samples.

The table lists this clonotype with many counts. The CDR3 loop reads CASSLGQAPREQYF. CDR3 coding DNA: TGTGCCAGCAGCTTAGGACAGGCACCGCGGGAGCAGTACTTC. The chain has TRBV7-2 and TRBJ2-7, with a weak D call TRBD1 (6 bases). CDR1 and CDR2 from the germline V gene are SGHTA and FQGNSA. Trimming removed 1 base from V and 7 bases from J, with 14 bases in between. The CDR3 is made up of 14 amino acids.

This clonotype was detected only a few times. CDR3 DNA sequence: TGTGCCAGCAGCCAAGAGCAGGGGGCCTATTCACCCCTCCACTTT. Amino acid sequence: CASSQEQGAYSPLHF. V and J are TRBV14 and TRBJ1-6, with 8 bases lining up with TRBD1. The CDR3 is made up of 15 amino acids. With 0 bases clipped from V and 8 bases from J, the junction kept 3 bases outside the gene matches. The germline gives CDR1 SGHDN, CDR2 FVKESK.

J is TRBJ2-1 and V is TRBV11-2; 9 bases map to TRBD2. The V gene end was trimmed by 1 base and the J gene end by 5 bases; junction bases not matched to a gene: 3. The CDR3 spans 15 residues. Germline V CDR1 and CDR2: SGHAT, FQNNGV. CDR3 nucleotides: TGTGCCAGCAGCTTAGGCGGGGGGGCTGACAATGAGCAGTTCTTC. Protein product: CASSLGGGADNEQFF. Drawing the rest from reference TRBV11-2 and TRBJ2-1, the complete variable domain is EAGVAQSPRYKIIEKRQSVAFWCNPISGHATLYWYQQILGQGPKLLIQFQNNGVVDDSQLPKDRFSAERLKGVDSTLKIQPAKLEDSAVYLCASSLGGGADNEQFFGPGTRLTVL.

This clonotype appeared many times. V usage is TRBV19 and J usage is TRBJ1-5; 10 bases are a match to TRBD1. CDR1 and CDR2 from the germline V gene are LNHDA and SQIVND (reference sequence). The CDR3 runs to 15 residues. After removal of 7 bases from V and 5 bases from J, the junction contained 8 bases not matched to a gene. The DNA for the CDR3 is TGTGCCAGTACTCGGGACAGGGGAGGGGATCAGCCCCAGCATTTT. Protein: CASTRDRGGDQPQHF.

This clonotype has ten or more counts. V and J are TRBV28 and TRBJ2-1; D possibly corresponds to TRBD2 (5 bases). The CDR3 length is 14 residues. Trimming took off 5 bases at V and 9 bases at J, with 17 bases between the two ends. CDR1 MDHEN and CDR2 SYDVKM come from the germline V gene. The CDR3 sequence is CASSPSASLGEQFF. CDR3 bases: TGTGCCAGCAGTCCCTCGGCTAGCCTCGGTGAGCAGTTCTTC.

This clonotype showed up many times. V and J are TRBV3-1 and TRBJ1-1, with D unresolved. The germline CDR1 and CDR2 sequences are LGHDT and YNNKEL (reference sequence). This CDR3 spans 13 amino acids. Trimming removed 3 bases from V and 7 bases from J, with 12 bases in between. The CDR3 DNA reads TGTGCCAGCAGCCAGACCTCGTTTGATGAAGCTTTCTTT. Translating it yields CASSQTSFDEAFF.

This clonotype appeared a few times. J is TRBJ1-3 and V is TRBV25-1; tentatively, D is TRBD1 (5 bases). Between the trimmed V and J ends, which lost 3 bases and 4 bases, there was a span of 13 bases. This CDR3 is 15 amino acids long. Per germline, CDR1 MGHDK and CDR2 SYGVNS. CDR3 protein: CASSDTGVSGNTIYF. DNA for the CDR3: TGTGCCAGCAGTGATACGGGGGTTTCGGGAAACACCATATATTTT.

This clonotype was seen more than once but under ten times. In DNA, the CDR3 is TGTGCCAGCAGTCCGGGACTAGCGTCTTACGAGCAGTACTTC. Translating gives CASSPGLASYEQYF. The V and J genes are TRBV12-3 or TRBV12-4 and TRBJ2-7; 10 bases line up with TRBD2. V lost 5 bases, J lost 4 bases, and 5 bases stayed unmatched. The CDR3 has 14 residues.

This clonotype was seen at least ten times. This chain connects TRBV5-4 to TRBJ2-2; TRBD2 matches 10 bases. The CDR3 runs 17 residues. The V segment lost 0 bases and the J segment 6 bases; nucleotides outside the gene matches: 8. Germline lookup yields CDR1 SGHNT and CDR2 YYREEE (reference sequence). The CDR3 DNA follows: TGTGCCAGCAGCTTGGCGGGGCTAGCGGGAGCCGCCGGGGAGCTGTTTTTT. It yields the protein CASSLAGLAGAAGELFF.

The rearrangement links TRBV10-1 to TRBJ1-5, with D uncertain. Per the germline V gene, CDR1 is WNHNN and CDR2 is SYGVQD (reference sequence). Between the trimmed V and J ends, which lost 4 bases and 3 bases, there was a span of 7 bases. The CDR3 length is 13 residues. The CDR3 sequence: CASSVSYNQPQHF. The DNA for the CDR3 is TGCGCCAGCAGTGTCAGCTACAATCAGCCCCAGCATTTT.

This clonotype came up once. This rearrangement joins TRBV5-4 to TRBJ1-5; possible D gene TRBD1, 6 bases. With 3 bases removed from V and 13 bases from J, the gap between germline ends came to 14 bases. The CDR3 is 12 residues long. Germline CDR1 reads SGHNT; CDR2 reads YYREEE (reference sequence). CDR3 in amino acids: CASSSSDGQQHF. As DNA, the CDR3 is TGTGCCAGCAGCTCTTCGGACGGACAGCAGCATTTT.

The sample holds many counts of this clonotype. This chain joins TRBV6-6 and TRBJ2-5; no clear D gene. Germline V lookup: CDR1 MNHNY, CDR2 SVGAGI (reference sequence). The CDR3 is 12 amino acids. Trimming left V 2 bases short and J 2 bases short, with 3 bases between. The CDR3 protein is CASSYGQETQYF. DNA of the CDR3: TGTGCCAGCAGTTACGGACAAGAGACCCAGTACTTC.

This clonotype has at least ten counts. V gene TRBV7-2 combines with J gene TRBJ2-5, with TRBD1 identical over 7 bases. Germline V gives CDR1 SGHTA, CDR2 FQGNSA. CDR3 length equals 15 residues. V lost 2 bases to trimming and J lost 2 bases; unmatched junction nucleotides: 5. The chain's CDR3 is CASSLWGQLQETQYF. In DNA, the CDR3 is TGTGCCAGCAGCTTATGGGGACAGCTACAAGAGACCCAGTACTTC.

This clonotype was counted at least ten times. The CDR3 region has the DNA TGTGCCAGCAGCTTAGACAGGGAACATGGCTACACCTTC. Residues: CASSLDREHGYTF. The genes are TRBV7-2 and TRBJ1-2, with D perhaps TRBD1 (6 bases). CDR1 is SGHTA, CDR2 FQGNSA, per germline. V was clipped by 1 base and J by 6 bases, with 9 bases between them. This CDR3 contains 13 residues.

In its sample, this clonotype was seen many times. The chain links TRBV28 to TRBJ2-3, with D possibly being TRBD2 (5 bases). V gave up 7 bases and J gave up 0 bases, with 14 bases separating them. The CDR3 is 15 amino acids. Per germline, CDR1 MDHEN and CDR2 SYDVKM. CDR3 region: CASIPSGASTDTQYF. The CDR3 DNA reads TGTGCCAGCATCCCCAGCGGAGCTAGCACAGATACGCAGTATTTT. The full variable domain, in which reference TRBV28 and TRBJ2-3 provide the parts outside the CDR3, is DVKVTQSSRYLVKRTGEKVFLECVQDMDHENMFWYRQDPGLGLRLIYFSYDVKMKEKGDIPEGYSVSREKKERFSLILESASTNQTSMYLCASIPSGASTDTQYFGPGTRLTVL.

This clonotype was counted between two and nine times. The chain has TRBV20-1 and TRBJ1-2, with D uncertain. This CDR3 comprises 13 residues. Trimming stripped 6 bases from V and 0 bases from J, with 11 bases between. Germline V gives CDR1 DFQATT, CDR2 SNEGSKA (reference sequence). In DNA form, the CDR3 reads TGCAGTGCCAGAAATGATGCTAACTATGGCTACACCTTC. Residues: CSARNDANYGYTF.

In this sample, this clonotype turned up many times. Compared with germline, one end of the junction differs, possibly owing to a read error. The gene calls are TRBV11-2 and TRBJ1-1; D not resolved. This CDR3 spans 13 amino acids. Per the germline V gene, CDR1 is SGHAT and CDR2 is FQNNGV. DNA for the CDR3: TGTGCCAGCAGTGGACGGCGGAACGCTGAAGCTTTCTTT. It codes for CASSGRRNAEAFF. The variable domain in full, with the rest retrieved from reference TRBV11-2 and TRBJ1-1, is EAGVAQSPRYKIIEKRQSVAFWCNPISGHATLYWYQQILGQGPKLLIQFQNNGVVDDSQLPKDRFSAERLKGVDSTLKIQPAKLEDSAVYLCASSGRRNAEAFFGQGTRLTVV.